Listed below are T cell receptor beta chains from one sample, sequenced in a study of CD8+CD57+ T cells in acquired aplastic anemia. TCRdb called the reads again in MiXCR, with one record for every CDR3 protein. The sample holds 150,000 to 200,000 distinct CDR3 sequences, 64% seen once. Specimen: sorted CD4+, CD8+, or CD8+CD57+ T cells (not recorded which) from PBMCs. The receptors shown here come from a human donor with severe aplastic anemia or a healthy control (not recorded which). Each CDR3 is given with its conserved first and last residue. The D gene is left open where the match is weak. Only part of the rows carry a size: once, few, many, or a class if the clone is expanded.

V gene	clone size	J gene	D gene	CDR3 DNA	CDR3 protein
TRBV15	-	TRBJ1-1	-	TGTGCCACCAGCAGAGATCAGGTCTGGCGGCAGTCGGACACTGAAGCTTTCTTT	CATSRDQVWRQSDTEAFF
TRBV14	many	TRBJ2-1	-	TGTGCCAGCAGCCAACTGACGGTCGGAGACCCGGAATTCTACAATGAGCAGTTCTTC	CASSQLTVGDPEFYNEQFF
TRBV7-8	many	TRBJ2-5	-	TGTGCCAGCAGCTTAGCGCGAAGGGTAGAGACCCAGTACTTC	CASSLARRVETQYF
TRBV20-1	-	TRBJ2-7	-	TGCAGTGCTAGCGGAGCCCCGGGACTCTACTTC	CSASGAPGLYF
TRBV7-3	-	TRBJ2-3	-	TGTGCCAGCAGCGCGGTAGTCCCTGATACGCAGTATTTT	CASSAVVPDTQYF
TRBV7-8	-	TRBJ2-7	-	TGTGCCAGCAGCTTGATAGCGAACTCCTACGAGCAGTACTTC	CASSLIANSYEQYF
TRBV24-1	-	TRBJ2-5	-	TGTGCCACCAGTGATTTCGACGCACAGGCGTGGGAGACCCAGTACTTC	CATSDFDAQAWETQYF
TRBV6-5	few	TRBJ2-1	-	TGTGCCAGCAGTTACGGTGTCGGGGGATCGGGTGAGCAGTTCTTC	CASSYGVGGSGEQFF
TRBV7-9	-	TRBJ2-3	-	TGTGCCAGCAGCTTAGCGCCTCCGGGCGGGCGGAGCACAGATACGCAGTATTTT	CASSLAPPGGRSTDTQYF
TRBV29-1	many	TRBJ2-1	-	TGCAGCGCCCTCGCCGACGTCTACAATGAGCAGTTCTTC	CSALADVYNEQFF
TRBV29-1	many	TRBJ2-2	TRBD1	TGCAGCGTTGAAGACCTGGACAGGGAGAACACCGGGGAGCTGTTTTTT	CSVEDLDRENTGELFF
TRBV14	-	TRBJ1-2	-	TGTGCCAGCAGCCAAGCACAGGGCGAAAACACCTTC	CASSQAQGENTF
TRBV14	few	TRBJ1-2	-	TGTGCCAGCAGCCAGGCCTCTTCAACTAACTATGGCTACACCTTC	CASSQASSTNYGYTF
TRBV19	-	TRBJ2-7	-	TGTGCCAGTAGTATGGTGACAGGGAGGACTAAGTACGAGCAGTACTTC	CASSMVTGRTKYEQYF
TRBV7-9	-	TRBJ2-1	-	TGTGCCAGCAGCCCCACGCGTGGGGGACCCAATGAGCAGTTCTTC	CASSPTRGGPNEQFF
TRBV15	-	TRBJ1-5	-	TGTGCCACCAGCAGAGAGTATGGCACCGCCGCCAATCAGCCCCAGCATTTT	CATSREYGTAANQPQHF
TRBV25-1	-	TRBJ2-1	-	TGTGCCAGCAGTGCACTAAGCTCCTACAATGAGCAGTTCTTC	CASSALSSYNEQFF
TRBV7-7	-	TRBJ2-7	-	TGTGCCAGCAGCTTAACGAAATCCTACGAGCAGTACTTC	CASSLTKSYEQYF
TRBV5-1	-	TRBJ2-2	-	TGCGCCAGCAGCTTGGCCCCTGTGGGCGGGGAGCTGTTTTTT	CASSLAPVGGELFF
TRBV29-1	once	TRBJ1-2	-	TGCAGCCCCCGGGAAATTAATTATGGCTACACCTTC	CSPREINYGYTF
TRBV7-3	few	TRBJ1-1	-	TGTGCCAGCAGCAAACAGGGCAGGACTGAAGCTTTCTTT	CASSKQGRTEAFF
TRBV6-1	-	TRBJ1-5	-	TGTGCCAGCAGTGACGGCCGCAATCAGCCCCAGCATTTT	CASSDGRNQPQHF
TRBV7-2	-	TRBJ2-7	TRBD1	TGTGCCAGCAGCTTCGACAGGGTCTCCTACGAGCAGTACTTC	CASSFDRVSYEQYF
TRBV7-8	-	TRBJ2-7	TRBD2	TGTGCCAGCAGCCCTGGGCTAGCGGGTACCCTCTACGAGCAGTACTTC	CASSPGLAGTLYEQYF
TRBV29-1	-	TRBJ2-1	TRBD1	TGCAGCGTTGAGGGGACAGGGGTGTCCTACAATGAGCAGTTCTTC	CSVEGTGVSYNEQFF
TRBV15	-	TRBJ2-2	-	TGTGCCACCAGCAGAGACGGGGCGAACACCGGGGAGCTGTTTTTT	CATSRDGANTGELFF
TRBV20-1	-	TRBJ1-6	-	TGCAGTGGGAAAGGGGGGGGCAGGAATTCACCCCTCCACTTT	CSGKGGGRNSPLHF
TRBV20-1	-	TRBJ2-2	-	TGCAGTGCTACTAGGGTGAACACCGGGGAGCTGTTTTTT	CSATRVNTGELFF
TRBV7-2	once	TRBJ1-2	-	TGTGCCAGCAGCCAAGAAATAGGACAGAAGAGGGGCTACACCTTC	CASSQEIGQKRGYTF
TRBV7-8	few	TRBJ1-4	TRBD1	TGTGCCAGCAGCTTAGGCGCAGGGGGACGAGTCAATGAAAAACTGTTTTTT	CASSLGAGGRVNEKLFF
TRBV4-2	-	TRBJ1-6	-	TGTGCCAGCAGCCAAGATCGGGCGGGGGTATCACCCCTCCACTTT	CASSQDRAGVSPLHF
TRBV19	-	TRBJ1-2	-	TGTGCCAGTAGTATACCTGAGACAACTAACTATGGCTACACCTTC	CASSIPETTNYGYTF
TRBV7-9	-	TRBJ1-1	-	TGTGCCAGCAGCTTAGGGGCCCAGAACACTGAAGCTTTCTTT	CASSLGAQNTEAFF
TRBV6-2/TRBV6-3	many	TRBJ2-3	-	TGTGCCAGCAGTTACGGTCACCGGACAGATACGCAGTATTTT	CASSYGHRTDTQYF
TRBV19	many	TRBJ2-5	-	TGTGCCAGTAGAGAGTTGCCTCAAGAGACCCAGTACTTC	CASRELPQETQYF
TRBV19	-	TRBJ2-7	-	TGTGCCAGTAGTACAGGACACGAGCAGTACTTC	CASSTGHEQYF
TRBV9	-	TRBJ2-2	TRBD2	TGTGCCAGCACCCCCCACGGTAGCGGGGGGAGCACCGGGGAGCTGTTTTTT	CASTPHGSGGSTGELFF